This T cell receptor (beta chain) was retrieved from a study of spatial heterogeneity in lung cancer. For the study at large: Compared with alpha-chain sequences, beta-chain sequences were consistently detected in greater numbers. Broader study findings: Ubiquitous expanded tumor TCRs were seen in blood more at resection than at follow-up.

Noted time point: sample taken at primary tumor resection. Sequencing covered unsorted whole RNA taken from tumor, nontumor lung or frozen PBMC. Germline V lookup: CDR1 MNHEY, CDR2 SVGEGT. CDR3 length: 14 amino acids. Trimming removed 6 bases at V and 5 bases at J, with 16 bases between. Unique molecular identifiers, one per molecule, were present on every TCR cDNA molecule. MiXCR, run by TCRdb on the 5' RACE reads, gives a single entry per CDR3 protein. The sample lists about 38,000 distinct CDR3 sequences, 5.2% seen once, with roughly 25% in the top ten. This clonotype was seen a few times. Antigen unknown.

The source was PBMCs, collected at surgery. The chain couples TRBV6-2 or TRBV6-3 to TRBJ1-2; D may be TRBD1 (6 bases). The sequence came from a female donor with early-stage non-small cell lung cancer. The CDR3 region is CASRNGGARYGYTF. CDR3 coding DNA: TGTGCCAGCAGAAACGGGGGCGCACGATATGGCTACACCTTC.